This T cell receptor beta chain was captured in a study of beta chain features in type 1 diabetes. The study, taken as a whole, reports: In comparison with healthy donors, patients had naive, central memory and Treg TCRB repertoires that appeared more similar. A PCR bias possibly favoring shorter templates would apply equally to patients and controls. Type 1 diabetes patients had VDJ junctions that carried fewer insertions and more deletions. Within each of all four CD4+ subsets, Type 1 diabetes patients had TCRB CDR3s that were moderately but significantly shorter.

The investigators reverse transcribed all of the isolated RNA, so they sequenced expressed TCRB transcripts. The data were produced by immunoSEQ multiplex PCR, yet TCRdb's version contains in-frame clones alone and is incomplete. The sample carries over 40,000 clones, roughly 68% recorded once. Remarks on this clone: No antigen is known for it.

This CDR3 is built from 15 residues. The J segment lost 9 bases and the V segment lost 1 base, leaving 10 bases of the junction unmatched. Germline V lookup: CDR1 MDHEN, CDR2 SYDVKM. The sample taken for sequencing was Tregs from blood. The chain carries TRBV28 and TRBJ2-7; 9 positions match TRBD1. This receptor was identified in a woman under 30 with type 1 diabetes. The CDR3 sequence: CASSLYGTGPPGQYF. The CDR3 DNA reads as TGTGCCAGCAGTTTATACGGGACAGGGCCCCCCGGGCAGTACTTC.